A single sample is the source of the 7 T cell receptor beta chains below, sequenced in a study of identical twins. Using its own MiXCR run on the 5' RACE reads, TCRdb lists one record per CDR3 protein. The repertoire holds over 600,000 distinct CDR3 sequences, with approximately 22% as singletons. These data were also reused for a study on T cells expressing NK-cell markers.

The sequenced sample was PBMCs. Every receptor here comes from a woman aged 18-30 years in good health.

This clonotype was observed a few times. The chain combines TRBV29-1 with TRBJ2-7; D is undetermined. V shed 1 base and J shed 7 bases, with 11 bases lying between them. CDR3 length: 12 amino acids. From germline, CDR1 is SQVTM and CDR2 ANQGSEA. The CDR3 DNA is TGCAGCGTTGAAGCCAATGAGAGGGAGCAGTACTTC. Protein product: CSVEANEREQYF.

This clonotype turned up a few times. CDR3 coding DNA: TGTGCCAGCAGTGAAGTACTAGACAAGAGCTATGGCTACACCTTC. Its translation: CASSEVLDKSYGYTF. The rearrangement joins TRBV6-1 to TRBJ1-2; D not certain. Germline CDR1 is MNHNS and CDR2 is SASEGT. CDR3 size: 15 residues. Trimming left V 1 base short and J 4 bases short, with 13 bases between.

The table lists this clonotype with a few counts. This chain links TRBV5-1 with TRBJ2-1; TRBD2 might be the D (6 bases). This CDR3 is built from 18 residues. V was clipped by 0 bases and J by 6 bases, with 22 bases between them. In germline, CDR1 is SGHRS, CDR2 YFSETQ. The DNA of the CDR3 is TGCGCCAGCAGCTTGGGCCCGCCTAGGGGACTCTACCCCAATGAGCAGTTCTTC. Translated, it gives CASSLGPPRGLYPNEQFF.

The chain employs TRBV15 and TRBJ2-2; D is unresolved. V was clipped by 3 bases and J by 7 bases, with 6 bases between them. The V gene's germline CDR1 is LNHNV and CDR2 YYDKDF (reference sequence). The CDR3 has 12 residues. The CDR3 bases are TGTGCCACCAGCAGCCTCCGCGGGGAGCTGTTTTTT. This translates into CATSSLRGELFF.

The gene calls are TRBV6-1 and TRBJ2-5; 8 bases agree with TRBD1. Losses at the gene ends were 9 bases for V and 2 bases for J; bases not matched to a gene: 8. Germline V gene lookup returns CDR1 MNHNS and CDR2 SASEGT. The CDR3 totals 14 residues. This chain's CDR3 is CARGIRGPQETQYF. The CDR3 coding sequence is TGTGCCAGGGGCATCAGGGGGCCACAAGAGACCCAGTACTTC.

V is TRBV6-2 or TRBV6-3 and J is TRBJ2-5; the D is unclear. The V and J ends lost 8 bases and 5 bases respectively, with 9 bases between them. The CDR3 has 11 residues. Germline CDR1 is MNHEY and CDR2 is SVGEGT. In DNA, the CDR3 is TGTGCCAGCGCTGTTGGGGAGACCCAGTACTTC. Amino acids: CASAVGETQYF.

The rearrangement uses TRBV3-1 and TRBJ2-1, with 11 bases aligning to TRBD1. With V trimmed by 1 base and J by 9 bases, 8 bases remained unmatched. Germline CDR1 and CDR2: LGHDT and YNNKEL (reference sequence). This CDR3 is built from 16 residues. The CDR3 nucleotides are TGTGCCAGCAGCCAAGCCGGACAGGGGGCGCGGCTTGAGCAGTTCTTC. Its translation: CASSQAGQGARLEQFF.